Listed below are T cell receptor beta chains from one sample, sequenced in a study of T cells in localized non-small cell lung cancer. TCRdb's copy holds only in-frame clones and misses some; the assay was immunoSEQ multiplex PCR. The data show tens of thousands of clones, roughly 80% seen once. Sample: peripheral blood, taken before any cancer treatment. Receptors originate from a male donor aged 60 or over with stage III squamous cell lung carcinoma. Both conserved end residues are part of each CDR3. Each record gives: J gene, CDR3 length, V gene, D gene, clone size, CDR3 DNA, CDR3 protein. D genes are given only for firm matches. A row's size may be missing; if present it is once, few, many or a size class.

TRBJ1-2 | 12 | TRBV2 | - | - | TGTGCCAGCAGGGGGCAGCACTATGGCTACACCTTC | CASRGQHYGYTF
TRBJ1-1 | 15 | TRBV9 | - | - | TGTGCCAGCAGCGTAGCGGGGTTGAGCGTCACTGAAGCTTTCTTT | CASSVAGLSVTEAFF
TRBJ2-1 | 15 | TRBV7-9 | - | - | TGTGCCAGCAGCTTAATTCTCCAATTCGGCAATGAGCAGTTCTTC | CASSLILQFGNEQFF
TRBJ2-5 | 14 | TRBV6-1 | TRBD1 | - | TGTGCCAGCACCAAAGGACAGGCCCAAGAGACCCAGTACTTC | CASTKGQAQETQYF
TRBJ2-5 | 13 | TRBV7-7 | TRBD2 | - | TGTGCCAGCAGCAACGGACTAGCCGAGACCCAGTACTTC | CASSNGLAETQYF
TRBJ1-2 | 14 | TRBV5-1 | - | - | TGCGCCAGCAGCTTGGGACAAGGCTATGATGGCTACACCTTC | CASSLGQGYDGYTF
TRBJ1-1 | 14 | TRBV5-1 | TRBD1 | medium-sized | TGCGCCAGCAGCTTCCAGGGGGAGGGCACTGAAGCTTTCTTT | CASSFQGEGTEAFF
TRBJ1-1 | 11 | TRBV6-1 | - | - | TGTGCCAGCGTAGCCTACACTGAAGCTTTCTTT | CASVAYTEAFF
TRBJ1-1 | 13 | TRBV18 | - | - | TGTGCCAGCTCACCAGGGTTCGGGACTGAAGCTTTCTTT | CASSPGFGTEAFF
TRBJ1-4 | 15 | TRBV6-5 | - | - | TGTGCCAGCGCCCCCAGCCAGGGGAGTGGTGAAAAACTGTTTTTT | CASAPSQGSGEKLFF
TRBJ1-2 | 17 | TRBV7-3 | - | - | TGTGCCAGCAGCTTAACGTTGCCGGGGGGAGGTAACTATGGCTACACCTTC | CASSLTLPGGGNYGYTF
TRBJ1-1 | 15 | TRBV30 | - | - | TGTGCCTGGAGTGTACGGCCAAATAATTACACTGAAGCTTTCTTT | CAWSVRPNNYTEAFF
TRBJ1-2 | 12 | TRBV29-1 | - | few | TGCAGCGTTGAAAGGGCTAACTATGGCTACACCTTC | CSVERANYGYTF
TRBJ1-6 | 14 | TRBV30 | TRBD1 | - | TGTGCCTGGAGTCGTGGACAGGTAGAATCACCCCTCCACTTT | CAWSRGQVESPLHF
TRBJ1-1 | 12 | TRBV29-1 | TRBD1 | - | TGCAGCGTTGGGGACAGGGATACTGAAGCTTTCTTT | CSVGDRDTEAFF
TRBJ2-3 | 17 | TRBV2 | TRBD2 | hyperexpanded | TGTGCCAGCAGTGCCGGGACTACTTCCTGGGGCACAGATACGCAGTATTTT | CASSAGTTSWGTDTQYF
TRBJ1-2 | 13 | TRBV5-4 | - | - | TGTGCCAGCAGCTTGGGGGGACACTATGGCTACACCTTC | CASSLGGHYGYTF
TRBJ2-1 | 16 | TRBV5-1 | TRBD2 | - | TGCGCCAGCAGCCCCCAGGGCGGGGGGACGTTTAATGAGCAGTTCTTC | CASSPQGGGTFNEQFF
TRBJ2-1 | 14 | TRBV6-5 | TRBD1 | - | TGTGCCAGCAGTCAAGACAGGGTAATAGATGAGCAGTTCTTC | CASSQDRVIDEQFF
TRBJ1-4 | 13 | TRBV19 | - | - | TGTGCCAGTAGTAGGGGCGCAGGTGAAAAACTGTTTTTT | CASSRGAGEKLFF
TRBJ1-4 | 15 | TRBV19 | - | - | TGTGCCAGTAGTATCGACGGTGCAACTAATGAAAAACTGTTTTTT | CASSIDGATNEKLFF
TRBJ1-1 | 13 | TRBV6-6 | TRBD1 | - | TGTGCCAGCAGTTCCAGGGGGCGGAGTGAAGCTTTCTTT | CASSSRGRSEAFF
TRBJ2-7 | 14 | TRBV5-4 | TRBD1 | - | TGTGCCAGCAGCTTGTCCGACAGGGACTACGAGCAGTACTTC | CASSLSDRDYEQYF
TRBJ1-6 | 14 | TRBV7-9 | - | - | TGTGCCAGCAGCTTTCAGGACACCAATTCACCCCTCCACTTT | CASSFQDTNSPLHF
TRBJ1-5 | 12 | TRBV2 | - | - | TGTGCCAGCACGGGGGGGGGTCAGCCCCAGCATTTT | CASTGGGQPQHF
TRBJ1-4 | 16 | TRBV5-1 | - | once | TGCGCCAGCAGCTTTGGGGACACAGCAACTAATGAAAAACTGTTTTTT | CASSFGDTATNEKLFF
TRBJ2-1 | 17 | TRBV6-1 | TRBD2 | - | TGTGCCAGCAGTGGTCCGCCGGGACTAGAAGCCTACAATGAGCAGTTCTTC | CASSGPPGLEAYNEQFF
TRBJ1-5 | 13 | TRBV6-1 | TRBD1 | - | TGTGCCAGCAGCGCACAGGGGAATCAGCCCCAGCATTTT | CASSAQGNQPQHF
TRBJ1-2 | 15 | TRBV4-1 | TRBD1 | - | TGCGCCAGCAGCCCCGACAGGGTTTTTTCCTATGGCTACACCTTC | CASSPDRVFSYGYTF
TRBJ1-3 | 17 | TRBV27 | TRBD1 | - | TGTGCCAGCAGTCCATTTGCTGGGACAGCCTCTGGAAACACCATATATTTT | CASSPFAGTASGNTIYF
TRBJ2-5 | 16 | TRBV19 | TRBD2 | - | TGTGCCAGTAGTATAGGGGGACTAGCGGGGGCAGAGACCCAGTACTTC | CASSIGGLAGAETQYF
TRBJ2-7 | 14 | TRBV2 | - | - | TGTGCCAGCACAGGGGCAGGTTTGAGCCGCGAGCAGTACTTC | CASTGAGLSREQYF
TRBJ2-1 | 17 | TRBV29-1 | - | - | TGCAGCGTTGAGGGCAGGGGCGTATTGAGCTCCTACAATGAGCAGTTCTTC | CSVEGRGVLSSYNEQFF
TRBJ1-2 | 15 | TRBV10-2 | - | - | TGCGCCAGCAGTGAGTCTGTTGGGGGGAACTATGGCTACACCTTC | CASSESVGGNYGYTF
TRBJ1-3 | 14 | TRBV5-4 | - | - | TGTGCCAGCAGCCCCGGAACCAGCGGAAACACCATATATTTT | CASSPGTSGNTIYF